The source of this T cell receptor beta chain is a study of identical twins' blood T cells. Libraries were made from RNA as TCR cDNA, using a modified protocol. Each TCR cDNA library carried sample-specific barcodes on both ends. MiXCR was run by TCRdb on the 5' RACE reads, yielding one entry per CDR3 protein. The sample yields about 370,000 distinct CDR3 sequences, 25% to 35% seen once. A remark on this clonotype: Its antigen remains unidentified.

The CDR3 is 14 residues long. V lost 5 bases and J 2 bases, leaving 10 bases between the germline ends. In germline, CDR1 is LNHDA, CDR2 SQIVND (reference sequence). Study results and limitations: Shared CDR3 clonotype counts between two donors mainly tracked the product of their cloneset sizes, twins included. Twins shared more top CDR3 clonotypes than unrelated donors did.

The TCR sequence derives from a woman aged 18-55 years in good health. The sequenced sample consisted of PBMCs. This rearrangement joins TRBV19 to TRBJ2-1; a possible D gene is TRBD2 (6 bases). The CDR3 DNA sequence: TGTGCCAGTAGTCATAGCGGAACCTACAATGAGCAGTTCTTC. Its protein product is CASSHSGTYNEQFF.